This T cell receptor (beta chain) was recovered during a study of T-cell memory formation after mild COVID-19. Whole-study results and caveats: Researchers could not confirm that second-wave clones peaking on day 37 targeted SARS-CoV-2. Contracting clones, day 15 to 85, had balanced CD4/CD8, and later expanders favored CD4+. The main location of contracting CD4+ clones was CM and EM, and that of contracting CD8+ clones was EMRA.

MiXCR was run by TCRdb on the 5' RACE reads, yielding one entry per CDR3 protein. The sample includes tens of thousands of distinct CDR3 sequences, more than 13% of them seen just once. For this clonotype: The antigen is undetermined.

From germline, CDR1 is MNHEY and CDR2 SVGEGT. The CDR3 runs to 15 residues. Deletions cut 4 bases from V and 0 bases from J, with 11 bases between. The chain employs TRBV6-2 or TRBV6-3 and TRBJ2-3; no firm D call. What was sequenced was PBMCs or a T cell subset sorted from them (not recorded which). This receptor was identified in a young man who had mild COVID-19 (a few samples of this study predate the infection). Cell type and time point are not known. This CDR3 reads CASSSVQDSTDTQYF. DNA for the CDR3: TGTGCCAGCAGTTCGGTACAAGACAGCACAGATACGCAGTATTTT.